Sequencing of this T cell receptor (beta chain) was carried out in a study of blood T cell repertoires in COVID-19. Measured with immunoSEQ multiplex PCR; TCRdb has only the in-frame clones, and not every one. Of fewer than 350,000 clones detected, roughly 88% appear once; the ten largest clones hold 2.3%. Participants had their cohort set by participant-reported clinical history. This sequence was found in a woman aged 40-49 years with acute COVID-19. What was sequenced was PBMCs or T cells enriched from blood (not recorded which).

As DNA, the CDR3 is TGCGCCAGCAGCTGGGGGCGGGGAGGGTCGGGTGAAGCTTTCTTT. Translation gives CASSWGRGGSGEAFF. This rearrangement joins TRBV5-1 to TRBJ1-1; possibly TRBD1 for D (6 bases). CDR1 is SGHRS, CDR2 YFSETQ, per germline. The CDR3 covers 15 residues. The V end lost 3 bases, the J end lost 7 bases, and 19 bases lay between the germline ends.